This section outlines one T cell receptor (beta chain) sequence together with its context. Its antigen is as yet unknown. Germline lookup yields CDR1 SGHTA and CDR2 FQGTGA. The CDR3 sequence is 14 residues long. Trimming removed 4 bases from V and 4 bases from J, with 12 bases in between. This record belongs to a study of cytomegalovirus exposure and HLA in healthy donors. Whole-study findings and limits: Presence/absence analysis assumed near-uniform sequencing depth across donors.

Primers included in the PCR were 60 Vbeta and 13 Jbeta primers. Method: immunoSEQ multiplex PCR; TCRdb's copy keeps in-frame clones and lacks some. The sample yields roughly 150,000 clones, roughly four fifths seen once. Sequencing was done on a sample of PBMCs. The chain recombines TRBV7-3 with TRBJ2-3; possibly TRBD2 for D (5 bases). The receptor was derived from a man in his fifties or sixties in good health and CMV-seropositive. The CDR3 region has the DNA TGTGCCAGCAGCTCCGGACTCTGGGCAGATACGCAGTATTTT. Protein sequence: CASSSGLWADTQYF.